Listed here is a single T cell receptor (beta chain). This clonotype has just a few counts. Its antigen target is currently unknown. No base quality values were provided; no much bigger clone lies one nucleotide off. This specimen belongs to a study of T cells in Graves' hyperthyroidism and ophthalmopathy (dated by TCRdb to about 2019). Regarding the research as a whole: Peripheral blood was collected at initial diagnosis, before any treatment. The study also compared thyroid tissue and blood T-cell repertoires from more than 5 Graves' hyperthyroidism patients. An independent validation cohort of around 19 hyperthyroidism patients and about 15 patients who later progressed to ophthalmopathy tested prospective prediction of ophthalmopathy. The paper describes TCR Vbeta CDR3 sequencing of 135 peripheral blood samples, made up of under 50 ophthalmopathy patients, some 76 hyperthyroidism patients and about 17 progressor patients. The 75 to 100 discovery patients were divided at random into training and test sets in a 7:3 ratio. Following sampling, methimazole starting at 30 mg daily was given to hyperthyroidism patients, and high-dose intravenous methylprednisolone was given to ophthalmopathy patients. To identify TCR V-J signatures that set the groups apart, the researchers used a discovery cohort of 100 or so patients, made up of 43 with Graves' ophthalmopathy and some 58 with stable Graves' hyperthyroidism.

Graves' hyperthyroidism was defined as stable when no progression to ophthalmopathy occurred over 18 months of follow-up. The hyperthyroidism patients were between 18 and 65 years old and newly diagnosed, with a disease duration of less than 2 months. Any patient with an uncontrolled infection, another autoimmune disease, pregnancy or lactation was excluded. Diagnoses relied on clinical symptoms, serum thyroxine and TRAb, thyroid ultrasound and orbital computed tomography. PBMCs were separated from around 9.1 ml of fresh peripheral blood using Ficoll-Paque density gradient centrifugation. Trizol reagent was used to extract total RNA, and RNA quality was then checked on an Agilent 2100 Bioanalyzer. What the research found in general, with its limitations: Sample size was not statistically predetermined, and blinding of investigators to group allocation was not performed. Blood samples also contained most of the expanded thyroid clonotypes (frequency above 0.001), which suggests that blood repertoires may reflect thyroid immune responses. A 13 V-J signature model separated ophthalmopathy from stable hyperthyroidism, with around 91% sensitivity and about 81% specificity in cross-validation and 80%/75% in testing. In validation, progression to ophthalmopathy was predicted by the model with 65% to 71% sensitivity and 72.22% specificity, a median of approximately 6.5 months before onset.

CDR1 and CDR2 are drawn from the germline V gene: SGHRS, YFSETQ. From the cysteine up to the phenylalanine, the CDR3 has a length of 15 residues. Kept here is only the CDR3 DNA, which spans 45 bases and is read in frame from base 1. V and J are trimmed by 1 base and 3 bases, and the gene matches miss 6 bases of the junction. The TCR beta CDR3 regions were amplified from RNA transcripts. A first-round RT-PCR of the TCR CDR3 used the HTBI primer set with the Qiagen OneStep RT-PCR kit. Libraries were constructed in a second round of multiplex PCR, after which size selection and purification were performed. Paired-end sequencing of the libraries was performed with 100 bp reads on an Illumina HiSeq2000. Processing in the source paper ran as follows. SOAPnuke was used to process the raw data, throwing out any read that contained adapters or uncalled bases, had a mean Phred below 15, or lacked an exact constant-primer or identifier match. High-quality paired reads were merged with COPE v1.2.5, and unique nucleotide sequences were defined as clonotypes. Clonotypes were aligned to IMGT TRBV, TRBD and TRBJ reference segments using MiTCR v1.1. The analysis was restricted to V-J combinations with a frequency above 0.0001, which together covered roughly 99% of the repertoires. A TCS score was defined as the ratio between F50 (clonal expansion) and ExV (chaos), using BLOSUM62-based TCRdist between CDR3 peptides within each V-J. Welch's t-statistics and random forest reduced approximately 520 V-J features to roughly 13, which were used in a naive Bayes classifier (R e1071). TCRdb reran the public reads through fastp at Q25 and MiXCR, keeping productive beta chains. Identical CDR3 proteins give one entry, which carries the most common genes and DNA. The authors' filters were not applied to this entry. This sample is represented by about 300,000 distinct CDR3 sequences; about 15% of them were singletons. The ten top clones hold approximately 35% of the sample.

Sequencing was carried out using blood. Here the chain combines TRBV5-1 and TRBJ1-2; TRBD1 aligns with 7 central bases. The receptor's source is a man aged 25-45 years with Graves' hyperthyroidism. The sequence in DNA is TGCGCCAGCAGCTTGAACAGGGGATTGGACTATGGCTACACCTTC. Its amino acids are CASSLNRGLDYGYTF.